This T cell receptor beta chain comes out of a study of regulatory T cells in long-lasting Graves disease. Background on the study: Graves' patients, diagnosed recently, had received antithyroid drugs under 3 months.

J lost 6 bases, V lost 10 bases, and 6 bases had no gene match. Germline values: CDR1 ENHRY, CDR2 SYGVKD. The CDR3 has 13 residues. This clonotype was seen repeatedly, ten times or more. According to the study, TCR beta libraries were built with iRepertoire HTBI primers and CDR3-region Arm-PCR. MiXCR, applied by TCRdb to the multiplex PCR reads, yields one record per CDR3 protein. Altogether roughly 560,000 distinct CDR3 sequences are present, around 13% being singletons, with the ten largest covering approximately 9.6%. The time point was: newly diagnosed GD, antithyroid drugs for less than 3 months. PBMCs were the source of the RNA used for TCR sequencing. In addition, the sample was reused for a study of T cells in Graves' hyperthyroidism and ophthalmopathy. That study adds: Disease duration under 2 months; hyperthyroidism patients were aged 18 to 65. The HTBI primer set served for first-round RT-PCR of the TCR CDR3.

The rearrangement uses TRBV10-3 and TRBJ2-7; 13 bases are shared with TRBD2. Sequenced here: peripheral blood mononuclear cells (PBMCs), sampled at new diagnosis, from a patient treated with antithyroid drugs. The source is a woman in her twenties or thirties with Graves disease. The CDR3: CATGLAGVSEQYF. For the CDR3, the DNA is TGTGCCACAGGACTAGCGGGAGTTAGCGAGCAGTACTTC.